This T cell receptor beta chain was sequenced during a study of CD8 T cell repertoires and HIV-1 epitope variants. As for the study in general: Tested: three Gag epitope families, Nef HW9 and YT9.

CDR3 size: 12 residues. V dropped 7 bases and J dropped 6; count of bases not matched to a gene: 4. Germline CDR1 MGHRA, CDR2 YSYEKL. Measured with immunoSEQ multiplex PCR; TCRdb has only the in-frame clones, and not every one. The data show a few thousand clones, roughly two thirds seen once. Remarks on this clone: Its antigen is currently unknown.

The V call is TRBV4-1, the J call TRBJ2-3; 7 bases are a match to TRBD2. Sequenced input: cultured CD8+ T cells derived from PBMCs. The clonotype comes from a male donor with HIV. CDR3 residues: CASTSGGDTQYF. The CDR3 coding sequence is TGCGCCAGCACTAGCGGAGGGGATACGCAGTATTTT.